This section outlines one T cell receptor (beta chain) sequence together with its context. Its antigen is undetermined. Sequenced by immunoSEQ multiplex PCR; TCRdb stores in-frame clones only, minus some. The table shows about 72,000 clones, with roughly four fifths occurring only once. At the end of 10 days of culture, CD4+ T cells were isolated. The sample belongs to a study of vaccination effects on CD4 cells after COVID-19. The study's findings and limits: From healthy vaccinees, only 1 of 255 vaccine-induced clones also reacted to common cold coronaviruses. Relatively few convalescent patients took part in the study, which had no early post-infection timepoints.

This TCR came from a human donor who received a COVID-19 vaccine. The material sequenced was CD4+ T cells from PBMCs cultured without peptide, taken before COVID-19 vaccination.

The CDR3 nucleotides read TGTGCCAGCGGCAACCCCGGGACAGAGAACACTGAAGCTTTCTTT. Amino acid sequence: CASGNPGTENTEAFF. The V and J genes are TRBV28 and TRBJ1-1, with TRBD1 matching over 7 bases. CDR1 is MDHEN, CDR2 SYDVKM, per germline. Losses at the gene ends were 8 bases for V and 1 base for J; bases not matched to a gene: 10. The CDR3 covers 15 residues.